This record covers a single T cell receptor beta chain. Its antigen is unknown. Base qualities are not recorded, but no much larger clone differs from it by a single base. The cohort comprised 710 or so healthy bone marrow donors. At the time of sampling, every cohort member was nominally healthy, though immune exposures that went unrecorded were likely present. The donor was CMV seronegative and was included in the group of several hundred seronegative cohort members. A peripheral blood sample was collected from each donor, and TCR beta sequencing was performed on peripheral blood mononuclear cells. Genomic DNA extraction from the blood cell samples was performed with the Qiagen DNeasy Blood Extraction Kit. CDR3 length: 15 amino acids, cysteine to phenylalanine. Only the CDR3 DNA is retained, 45 bases long and in frame from the first base. V lost 0 bases and J lost 4 bases; the stretch between them is 12 bases long. The germline V gene sets CDR1 to ENHRY and CDR2 to SYGVKD.

The data derive from a study of cytomegalovirus exposure and HLA in healthy donors (dated by TCRdb to 2016 to 2017). With respect to the entire study: An earlier analysis of approximately 640 of the donors reported approximately 290 Gb of sequence data and 100 million to 130 million unique TCR beta sequences from some 180 million T cells. An early release that covered some 630 HLA-typed donors contained around 300 gigabases of sequencing data and 80 million or so unique TCR sequences. The genetic ancestry cluster associated with self-reported Caucasian donors included roughly 84% of the roughly 400 genotyped donors. The study aimed to test whether signatures of past pathogen exposure could be identified by cataloging public T cell receptors. Using immunosequencing, the study profiled T cell repertoires from about 620 subjects and related those repertoires to cytomegalovirus serostatus. In addition to the first cohort of roughly 700 subjects, a separate validation cohort of under 150 different subjects was used. The study combined high-throughput TCR immunosequencing, statistical association of individual TCRs with disease status, and machine learning to predict cytomegalovirus infection status. A later analysis re-examined previously published TCR beta repertoires from roughly 650 donors and added high-resolution HLA genotyping to investigate patterns of TCR occurrence. Rather than drawing on any new phenotypic data, the later analysis identified candidate immune exposures from TCR beta sequences and the way those sequences occurred across donors. An earlier analysis of approximately 630 of the donors applied high-throughput TCR beta sequencing to assess whether each TCR beta V gene segment acted as functional or pseudogenic. Donor age, sex, ethnicity and CMV serostatus were collected together with the repertoire data. In a later genetic analysis, genome-wide SNP genotypes for about three fifths of the 666 donors were used, and that subset was treated as a discovery cohort. Every discovery cohort repertoire had been produced on one sequencing platform. Both class I and class II loci were covered by HLA typing, at four-digit resolution. The number of typed donors differed by locus: 629-630 for A, B, C, DRB1 and DQB1; 522 for DQA1; roughly 600 for DPA1; and approximately 450 for DPB1. Five DR-DQ haplotypes were treated as single units for association and clustering because of strong linkage in the cohort. Among roughly 400 genotyped donors of the cohort, an average of around 240,000 unique TCR beta nucleotide sequences was sequenced per donor, of which approximately 19% were non-productive.

Overall study outcomes, separate from this receptor: Broadly in line with IMGT annotations, most TCR beta V segments showed up in productive rearrangements about 87% or about 30% of the time in an earlier analysis of several hundred of the donors. Several of the top co-occurrence clusters appeared to be linked to parvovirus B19, influenza, CMV and Epstein-Barr virus, according to a later analysis. In a later genetic analysis, a missense DCLRE1C variant was associated with V-gene and J-gene trimming of TCR beta chains, and the association was replicated in an independent cohort. For the cohort, immune exposure information was limited to CMV serostatus. Because the 87-base-pair reads could not distinguish some IMGT-functional V segments, including TRBV6-2 and TRBV6-3, those segments were excluded. Because HLA typing was missing for some donors at each locus, association tests included only the typed subset. In a later analysis, HLA-associated TCR beta chains were found to be more clonally expanded and to have lower generation probabilities than equally common non-associated chains. The cohort was sequenced for TCR beta chains only, and without alpha or paired-chain data the features that could be detected were limited. A further reported finding was that TCR beta sequences accurately predicted the HLA-A and HLA-B alleles for most subjects in the first cohort. Strong co-occurrence of HLA alleles, especially DR and DQ, made assigning TCR associations to individual alleles difficult. In a later analysis, over 15,000 TCR beta sequences were associated with specific HLA alleles at a false discovery rate of 0.05. The authors suggested that the approach could potentially be extended to other disease states and immunological phenotypes. The earlier analysis of 587 of the donors excluded seventeen rarely observed V segments, including chromosome 9 orphons, because counts were too low. In both the original and validation cohorts, the classifier was reported to diagnose cytomegalovirus status with high specificity and sensitivity. Compared with the roughly 720-donor mean, donors in an Asian-associated ancestry cluster had fewer N-insertions in productive TCRs, according to a later genetic analysis. A few of the identified cytomegalovirus-associated TCR beta chains were confirmed in vitro to be specific for cytomegalovirus antigens. The study listed 164 TCR beta chains as associated with cytomegalovirus. Correlated functional status among segregating V segments might reflect linkage disequilibrium, but an unknown experimental factor could not be ruled out. A later analysis found that TCR association rates varied across HLA loci, with DRB1 alleles showing the most associated TCRs and HLA-C alleles the fewest. Most TCR sequences were seen in very few donors, while some public TCRs were found in many individuals. The sequencing pipeline was judged likely to have produced a cluster of highly shared sequence variants as a technical artifact. Most CMV-associated TCR beta chains appeared to be HLA-restricted in a later analysis, and the HLA associations seemed to be driven largely by CMV exposure. Roughly uniform sequencing depth across donors was assumed in presence/absence analyses, although this assumption may not hold.

Receptor libraries were prepared by the immunoSEQ multiplex PCR assay. The multiplex PCR relied on a mix of 60 forward primers for TCR Vbeta segments and 13 reverse primers for TCR Jbeta segments. The CDR3 region of rearranged TCR beta genes was amplified from genomic DNA with a multiplex PCR assay. The Illumina HiSeq System was used to sequence the amplified TCR beta libraries as 87-base-pair reads. The authors processed their data as follows. A later analysis tallied 70 million to 100 million unique TCR beta chains across the approximately 670 repertoires, and approximately 12 million of those chains were shared by two or more donors. To remove PCR and sequencing errors, raw reads were error-corrected and collapsed into unique sequences using a nearest-neighbor algorithm that merged closely related sequences. V, D and J gene segments were assigned by aligning CDR3 sequences to IMGT reference sequences. For a sequence to be retained, a match of at least six nucleotides to both a V gene segment and a J gene segment was required. A rearrangement counted as productive if the CDR3 had no stop codons and remained in frame with V and J, and every other rearrangement counted as non-productive. CDR3 was defined according to IMGT convention as the region running from the second conserved V-encoded cysteine to the conserved J-encoded phenylalanine. The earlier analysis of some 580 of the donors excluded any sequence lacking an unambiguous match to a single V gene segment. An earlier analysis of around 600 of the donors classified V segments as functional when productive rearrangements were above 56.7% and as segregating when the standard deviation between donors was above 5%. A statistical classification framework was built for diagnosing cytomegalovirus status from the catalog of TCR beta chain sequences. In a later analysis, TCR nucleotide sequences were compared against IMGT/GENE-DB human TR gene sequences so that V and J genes could be assigned. In a later analysis, CDR3 sequences and most-parsimonious VDJ recombination scenarios were assigned using the TCRdist pipeline. In a later analysis, each TCR beta chain was defined by its CDR3 amino acid sequence together with its V-gene family, and reads without a unique V-gene family were excluded. In a later analysis, several hundred highly shared, low-generation-probability nucleotide sequences were removed to address suspected cross-contamination and a sequencing artifact. For each public chain, a later analysis derived a clonal expansion index from normalized ranks of inferred template counts within each repertoire. Generation probabilities in a later analysis came from a VDJ recombination model fitted to out-of-frame rearrangements, and those results were checked against IGoR. In a later analysis, TCR-TCR, TCR-HLA and TCR-CMV co-occurrence was scored with hypergeometric tests, and a repertoire-size bias correction was applied to TCR pairs. A later analysis estimated false discovery rates by permuting HLA or CMV assignments 20 times. In a later analysis, co-occurring TCRs were grouped using DBSCAN, with TCRdist sequence similarity added in when clustering inside HLA-allele-positive subsets. Repertoires with fewer than 30,000 or more than 120,000 public chains were left out of co-occurrence clustering, as were about five repertoires with anomalous nucleotide sharing. What TCRdb holds here is the immuneACCESS table cut down to in-frame rearrangements. Part of the clones is not present; checked against another copy, under half of the missing clones reflect an unresolved V gene, and the others are unexplained. The V and J calls and clone size were taken over from that table, and D and trimming were inferred from the DNA. Within this sample are roughly 170,000 clones, with approximately 80% of them counted one time only. The ten largest clones add up to under 2% of the sample.

The sequence was collected from a woman aged 25 to 39 in good health and CMV-seronegative. The sequenced material came from PBMCs. The chain is assembled from TRBV10-3 and TRBJ2-5; the D segment could be TRBD2, given 5 matching bases. At the DNA level, the sequence is TGTGCCATCAGTGAGTCGACCGGTCGGGGAGAGACCCAGTACTTC. Translated, this gives CAISESTGRGETQYF.